The 5 T cell receptor beta chains below all came from one sample that was sequenced in a study of vaccination effects on CD4 cells after COVID-19. Upon completion of roughly ten days in culture, CD4+ T cells were isolated. Infection with SARS-CoV-2 occurred in the person between March and December 2020, and PCR confirmed it. Either the mRNA-1273 or the BNT162b2 vaccine was given to participants as two doses. TCRdb's copy holds only in-frame clones and misses some; the assay was immunoSEQ multiplex PCR. The profile shows around 50,000 clones, about 76% of them singletons. These TCRs are of unknown antigen specificity. This material consisted of CD4+ T cells from PBMCs cultured without peptide, taken after COVID-19 vaccination. The receptor set was obtained from a human donor who had a prior SARS-CoV-2 infection.

This CDR3 reads CASSQAPTSGLRLFF. The DNA of the CDR3 is TGTGCCAGCAGCCAAGCACCGACTAGCGGACTTAGGCTGTTTTTT. V usage is TRBV3-1 (or the pseudogene TRBV3-2) and J usage is TRBJ2-2, with 9 positions matching TRBD2. The trim removed 1 base at V and 13 bases at J, leaving 10 bases unmatched. This CDR3 comprises 15 residues. CDR1 is LGHDT, CDR2 YNNKEL, per germline (reference sequence).

The chain uses TRBV24-1 and TRBJ1-5; 7 bases fit TRBD1. CDR1 is KGHDR and CDR2 is SFDVKD in the germline V gene. This CDR3 has 18 residues. Losses at the gene ends were 4 bases for V and 7 bases for J; bases not matched to a gene: 18. CDR3 residues: CATSDSPGQGDGGQPQHF. The DNA of the CDR3 is TGTGCCACCAGTGACAGCCCCGGGCAGGGGGACGGAGGGCAGCCCCAGCATTTT.

The chain uses TRBV28 and TRBJ2-7, with D uncertain. CDR1 is MDHEN and CDR2 is SYDVKM in the germline V gene. This CDR3 comprises 14 residues. Trimming shortened V by 6 bases and J by 0 bases, and 12 bases separated the two germline ends. The CDR3, as DNA: TGTGCCAGCAGACGACGGATATCCTCCTACGAGCAGTACTTC. Amino acid sequence: CASRRRISSYEQYF.

The rearrangement links TRBV3-1 (or the pseudogene TRBV3-2) to TRBJ2-7; TRBD2 agrees at 8 bases. This CDR3 contains 17 residues. Germline assignment: CDR1 LGHDT and CDR2 YNNKEL (reference sequence). J was trimmed by 4 bases and V by 0 bases; bases with no gene match: 11. CDR3 DNA: TGTGCCAGCAGCCAAGAGCTCGGGAGGGGGGGTGGATACGAGCAGTACTTC. Translating it yields CASSQELGRGGGYEQYF.

The rearrangement links TRBV5-1 to TRBJ1-1; D is unclear. Looked up from germline, CDR1 is SGHRS and CDR2 is YFSETQ. This CDR3 is 13 amino acids long. The ends were cut back, 4 bases at V and 0 bases at J, with 7 bases in the middle. The CDR3 DNA sequence: TGCGCCAGCAGCCCCTTTTTGAACACTGAAGCTTTCTTT. Translating it yields CASSPFLNTEAFF.